The entry below gives a single T cell receptor beta chain sequence along with its context. Its antigen remains unidentified. This sample is drawn from a study of cytotoxic CD8 clonotypes in ibrutinib-treated CLL. Background on the study: Included were about 11 relapsed/refractory and about 14 treatment-naive patients, of whom fewer than 18 were IGHV unmutated. General study findings and limits: On treatment, the uncommon public clonotypes contracted or remained stable.

Germline lookup yields CDR1 LNHDA and CDR2 SQIVND (reference sequence). V was clipped by 4 bases and J by 3 bases, with 16 bases between them. CDR3 length: 15 residues. The method was immunoSEQ multiplex PCR; TCRdb's version includes in-frame clones alone and lacks a portion of them. In the table there are about 310,000 clones, just under 80% of which are singletons. The sample consisted of PBMCs, taken before ibrutinib treatment. This TCR was recovered from a human donor with chronic lymphocytic leukemia. The J gene is TRBJ2-7, the V gene TRBV19; tentatively, D is TRBD1 (6 bases). In DNA, the CDR3 is TGTGCCAGTAGTAAACAGGGAGACGTGCGCTACGAGCAGTACTTC. This sequence encodes CASSKQGDVRYEQYF.